This record concerns one T cell receptor (beta chain) sequence. One end of the junction is discordant with germline, which a read error may explain. A multiplex PCR was run with 60 Vbeta primers and 13 Jbeta primers. Produced via immunoSEQ multiplex PCR; TCRdb's table is partial and in-frame only. The sample records 180,000 or so clones, roughly 79% being singletons. The germline CDR1 and CDR2 sequences are SEHNR and FQNEAQ (reference sequence). CDR3 size: 12 residues. These data belong to a study of cytomegalovirus exposure and HLA in healthy donors. The chain has TRBV7-9 and TRBJ2-3; D call uncertain. The receptor was derived from a male donor in good health and CMV-seronegative. Sample: PBMCs. DNA for the CDR3: TGTTCCAGCAGCTTTTCAACAGATACGCAGTATTTT. Encoded protein: CSSSFSTDTQYF. Variable domain in full (rest from reference TRBV7-9 and TRBJ2-3): DTGVSQNPRHKITKRGQNVTFRCDPISEHNRLYWYRQTLGQGPEFLTYFQNEAQLEKSRLLSDRFSAERPKGSFSTLEIQRTEQGDSAMYLCSSSFSTDTQYFGPGTRLTVL.